A selection of T cell receptor beta chains follows, all from one sample in a study of cytomegalovirus exposure and HLA in healthy donors. Assay used: immunoSEQ multiplex PCR; TCRdb lists only in-frame clones, some missing. Of some 150,000 clones listed, 79% are singletons. The sequencing sample was made of PBMCs. These receptors originate from a man in his fifties in good health and CMV-seropositive. Both conserved end residues are part of each CDR3. The D gene is left open where the match is weak. Only some rows state a clone size, as once, few, many or a class for expanded clones.

d_call	j_call	v_call	clone_size	cdr3_aa	cdr3_nt
TRBD2	TRBJ2-1	TRBV7-9	few	CSSSLAGLAGRNEQFF	TGTTCCAGCAGCTTGGCAGGACTAGCGGGACGCAATGAGCAGTTCTTC
TRBD2	TRBJ2-1	TRBV4-2	-	CASSQDPSGRGNEQFF	TGTGCCAGCAGCCAAGACCCTAGCGGGAGAGGCAATGAGCAGTTCTTC
TRBD2	TRBJ2-2	TRBV4-2	-	CASSQGGLAGGATGELFF	TGTGCCAGCAGCCAAGGGGGACTAGCGGGAGGTGCCACCGGGGAGCTGTTTTTT
TRBD1	TRBJ2-3	TRBV7-9	-	CASSDNRGHSTDTQYF	TGTGCCAGCAGCGATAACAGGGGCCACAGCACAGATACGCAGTATTTT
TRBD1	TRBJ1-6	TRBV6-1	-	CASSDPAGTGNSPLHF	TGTGCCAGCAGTGATCCTGCCGGGACAGGGAATTCACCCCTCCACTTT
-	TRBJ2-7	TRBV9	-	CASSVAPNYEQYF	TGTGCCAGCAGCGTGGCCCCCAACTACGAGCAGTACTTC
-	TRBJ2-5	TRBV5-1	-	CASSLGQQEAQYF	TGCGCCAGCAGCTTGGGACAGCAAGAGGCCCAGTACTTC
TRBD2	TRBJ2-3	TRBV7-9	few	CASSPSGSSTDTQYF	TGTGCCAGCAGCCCAAGCGGGAGTAGCACAGATACGCAGTATTTT
TRBD1	TRBJ1-6	TRBV28	-	CASTPGQGISPLHF	TGTGCCAGCACCCCCGGACAGGGTATTTCACCCCTCCACTTT
-	TRBJ2-1	TRBV19	-	CASSITGPSNEQFF	TGTGCCAGTAGTATAACAGGACCATCCAATGAGCAGTTCTTC
-	TRBJ1-3	TRBV5-1	once	CASKTGTGNTIYF	TGCGCCAGTAAAACAGGGACTGGAAACACCATATATTTT